Below, one T cell receptor beta chain is given with its context. Its antigen is not known. The read ends 3 residues early relative to the CDR3; the germline J gene fills the gap. This sample was taken from a study of T cells in women clearing cervical HPV infection. Study summary: Case blood was drawn when the lesion was first found; control blood after infection became undetectable.

Produced via immunoSEQ multiplex PCR; TCRdb's table is partial and in-frame only. This table lists over 45,000 clones. Findings of the study overall: Controls had more TRBV6-7 (0.16%) than cases (approximately 0.11%).

This CDR3 region has 11 residues. V lost 8 bases and J 6 bases, leaving 7 bases between the germline ends. This chain connects TRBV12-3 or TRBV12-4 to TRBJ2-2; D call uncertain. This TCR was recovered from a woman between 18 and 70 years old with a cervical HPV16 infection that either progressed to CIN3+ or cleared (not recorded which). Sequencing used blood buffy coat. CDR3 DNA (partial): TGTGCCAGCCAGTATCCCGGGGAG. This translates into CASQYPGE. The full CDR3 sequence reads CASQYPGELFF.